This TCR beta chain is from a study of blood T cell repertoires in COVID-19. The wider study: Italy, Spain and the United States were the sources of the convalescent and acute COVID-19 samples. The analysed material was cDNA or gDNA that came from T cells, B-cell-depleted T cells, or PBMCs.

Only in-frame clones appear in the TCRdb table, and some are missing; sequencing was by immunoSEQ multiplex PCR. The data contain about 430,000 clones, roughly 88% of them singletons. In assigning cohorts, the study relied on participant-reported clinical history. It was within 2 weeks before study entry that exposed participants met a COVID-19 case. The germline V gene encodes CDR1 PRHDT and CDR2 FYEKMQ (reference sequence). Trimming cost V 1 base and J 1 base; bases outside gene matches: 5. This CDR3 has 16 residues. The chain links TRBV13 to TRBJ2-7, with 9 nucleotides matching TRBD2. The receptor was isolated from a woman between 18 and 29 years old who had been exposed to COVID-19. Sequencing was carried out using PBMCs or T cells enriched from blood (not recorded which). CDR3 sequence (DNA): TGTGCCAGCAGCTTAGTTGGTAGCGGGAGATCCTACGAGCAGTACTTC. The encoded protein is CASSLVGSGRSYEQYF.